The 21 T cell receptor beta chains reported below all come from one sample, sequenced in a study of cytomegalovirus exposure and HLA in healthy donors. The PCR made use of 60 Vbeta and 13 Jbeta primers. Data came from immunoSEQ multiplex PCR; TCRdb stores just in-frame clones and leaves some out. The sample holds around 280,000 clones, 70% to 90% seen once. Sequencing was carried out using PBMCs. The receptors derive from a woman aged 18-35 years in good health and CMV-seronegative.

The V and J genes are TRBV18 and TRBJ1-2, with D possibly matching TRBD1 (6 bases). The germline V gene has CDR1 KGHSH and CDR2 LQKENI. Trimming shortened V by 3 bases and J by 8 bases, and 13 bases separated the two germline ends. This CDR3 comprises 13 residues. CDR3 sequence (DNA): TGTGCCAGCTCACCTCTACAGGGTGAGGGCTACACCTTC. It encodes CASSPLQGEGYTF.

As DNA, the CDR3 is TGTGCCAGCAGCCTCGGACAGGGGGCTATGTTCGGTGAAAAACTGTTTTTT. Amino acids: CASSLGQGAMFGEKLFF. The chain employs TRBV7-9 and TRBJ1-4; 11 nucleotides line up with TRBD1. CDR3 length: 17 amino acids. The V and J ends lost 5 bases and 7 bases, in that order; junction bases with no gene match: 12. CDR1 is SEHNR, CDR2 FQNEAQ, per germline (reference sequence).

CDR3 nucleotides: TGCGCCAGCACCCTTCTTTCAACAGGGAATAATAGCAATCAGCCCCAGCATTTT. Translation: CASTLLSTGNNSNQPQHF. The rearrangement uses TRBV5-1 and TRBJ1-5, with D perhaps TRBD1 (6 bases). Germline V CDR1 and CDR2: SGHRS, YFSETQ. Between the trimmed V and J ends, which lost 6 bases and 0 bases, there was a span of 22 bases. CDR3 length: 18 residues.

The chain carries TRBV6-5 and TRBJ1-6; tentatively, D is TRBD1 (5 bases). CDR1 and CDR2 (germline): MNHEY, SVGAGI. CDR3 length: 16 amino acids. V lost 2 bases, J lost 0 bases, and 8 bases lay in between. This CDR3 reads CASSYGASSYNSPLHF. CDR3 nucleotides: TGTGCCAGCAGTTACGGGGCGAGCTCCTATAATTCACCCCTCCACTTT.

The table lists this clone with a count of one. J is TRBJ2-5 and V is TRBV5-1; 7 bases fit TRBD1. The DNA end is more similar to TRBJ2-7, so the J call may be wrong. Germline V gene lookup returns CDR1 SGHRS and CDR2 YFSETQ. The CDR3 consists of 14 residues. The CDR3 here is CASSLQGFNNEQYF. The CDR3 bases are TGCGCCAGCAGCTTACAGGGGTTTAACAACGAGCAGTACTTC.

The chain joins TRBV5-4 to TRBJ2-1, with TRBD2 matching 8 bases. CDR1 and CDR2 from the germline V gene are SGHNT and YYREEE (reference sequence). This CDR3 is 17 amino acids long. V trimming: 6 bases; J trimming: 4 bases; junction bases outside the gene matches: 15. Written as DNA, the CDR3 is TGTGCCAGCACTCGGCGGGGGGCCCTTATTTCTTACAATGAGCAGTTCTTC. Protein sequence: CASTRRGALISYNEQFF.

This clone was detected only a few times. In DNA form, the CDR3 reads TGTGCCAGCAGCTTGCCAGGCGGGTATGGCTACACCTTC. It yields the protein CASSLPGGYGYTF. The chain joins TRBV5-4 to TRBJ1-2; D remains ambiguous. The CDR3 runs 13 residues. Germline V gene lookup returns CDR1 SGHNT and CDR2 YYREEE (reference sequence). With 1 base removed from V and 5 bases from J, the gap between germline ends came to 9 bases.

This sequence joins TRBV13 and TRBJ1-1, with 9 bases lining up with TRBD1. This CDR3 is built from 14 residues. Germline V gene lookup returns CDR1 PRHDT and CDR2 FYEKMQ (reference sequence). V was pared by 4 bases and J by 11 bases, with 11 bases of the junction left unmatched. In nucleotides, the CDR3 is TGTGCCAGCAGCTCCCCAAGGGACAGGGTCAGCGCTTTCTTT. This sequence encodes CASSSPRDRVSAFF.

The CDR3 spells CASSPRINTEAFF. The DNA for the CDR3 is TGTGCCAGCTCACCCAGAATTAACACTGAAGCTTTCTTT. The chain is built from TRBV18 and TRBJ1-1; D uncertain. V was trimmed by 3 bases and J by 2 bases, leaving 7 bases between them. In germline, CDR1 is KGHSH, CDR2 LQKENI. The CDR3 extends over 13 amino acids.

The V call is TRBV10-2, the J call TRBJ1-5, with D possibly TRBD1 on 5 matching bases. With 6 bases removed from V and 3 bases from J, the gap between germline ends came to 12 bases. Germline V gene sequence: CDR1 WSHSY, CDR2 SAAADI. CDR3 length: 14 residues. CDR3 amino acids: CASSLDSYNQPQHF. CDR3 DNA: TGCGCCAGCAGCCTAGACAGTTACAATCAGCCCCAGCATTTT.

CDR3 loop: CASSSSGGFNEQFF. As DNA, the CDR3 is TGTGCCAGCAGTTCTAGCGGGGGGTTTAATGAGCAGTTCTTC. The chain has TRBV7-8 and TRBJ2-1, with 11 positions matching TRBD2. The CDR3 has 14 amino acids. Germline V gene data show CDR1 as SGHVS and CDR2 as FQNEAQ. Germline trimming cut 6 bases from V and 7 bases from J; bases unmatched to any gene: 5.

The chain uses TRBV25-1 and TRBJ1-2; 7 positions match TRBD1. V was pared by 3 bases and J by 2 bases, with 6 bases of the junction left unmatched. This CDR3 has 15 residues. Per the germline V gene, CDR1 is MGHDK and CDR2 is SYGVNS. The CDR3 sequence: CASSEGGRGNYGYTF. The CDR3 nucleotides are TGTGCCAGCAGTGAGGGAGGCAGGGGGAACTATGGCTACACCTTC.

This clone has more than one count but fewer than ten. The chain links TRBV2 to TRBJ1-2, with D maybe TRBD1 (6 bases). The germline V gene encodes CDR1 SNHLY and CDR2 FYNNEI. The CDR3 consists of 14 residues. Deletions cut 5 bases from V and 2 bases from J, with 12 bases between. CDR3 bases: TGTGCCAGCAGTTCTCAAACAGGGAACTATGGCTACACCTTC. This encodes CASSSQTGNYGYTF.

V is TRBV10-3 and J is TRBJ2-7; TRBD2 matches at 14 bases. The CDR3 covers 17 residues. Trimming removed 4 bases from V and 0 bases from J; junction bases left unmatched: 5. Germline V CDR1 and CDR2: ENHRY, SYGVKD. The CDR3 protein is CAISGTSGGPSSYEQYF. CDR3 in DNA: TGTGCCATCAGTGGGACTAGCGGGGGGCCGAGCTCCTACGAGCAGTACTTC.

This clone showed up just a few times. The chain couples TRBV7-2 to TRBJ2-1; 8 bases are a match to TRBD1. Germline CDR1 SGHTA, CDR2 FQGNSA. The CDR3 spans 14 residues. Trimming took 1 base from V and 7 from J; bases not matched to a gene: 3. CDR3: CASSLGRGRNEQFF. The DNA for the CDR3 is TGTGCCAGCAGCTTAGGCAGGGGGCGTAATGAGCAGTTCTTC. Based on the CDR3 plus reference TRBV7-2 and TRBJ2-1, the full variable domain is GAGVSQSPSNKVTEKGKDVELRCDPISGHTALYWYRQSLGQGLEFLIYFQGNSAPDKSGLPSDRFSAERTGGSVSTLTIQRTQQEDSAVYLCASSLGRGRNEQFFGPGTRLTVL.

CDR3 nucleotide sequence: TGTGCCAGCAGCTTGTCAGGGCATCCGGATGAAAAACTGTTTTTT. Amino acid sequence: CASSLSGHPDEKLFF. The J gene is TRBJ1-4, the V gene TRBV5-8, with a weak D call TRBD1 (5 bases). The CDR3 covers 15 residues. V lost 1 base and J 6 bases, leaving 13 bases between the germline ends. Germline loops: CDR1 SGHTS, CDR2 YDEGEE.

The gene calls are TRBV5-4 and TRBJ1-6; D ambiguous. V was trimmed by 0 bases and J by 3 bases, leaving 4 bases between them. There are 14 residues in the CDR3. Germline CDR1 SGHNT, CDR2 YYREEE (reference sequence). CDR3 protein: CASSLAGYNSPLHF. The CDR3 region has the DNA TGTGCCAGCAGCTTGGCGGGCTATAATTCACCCCTCCACTTT.

The table lists this clone with a few counts. This chain joins TRBV19 and TRBJ1-1; TRBD1 might be the D (6 bases). The CDR3 has 14 amino acids. V was shortened by 5 bases and J by 4 bases, with 14 bases between the two germline ends. Looked up from germline, CDR1 is LNHDA and CDR2 is SQIVND (reference sequence). CDR3 protein: CASSPPGVATEAFF. The CDR3 bases are TGTGCCAGTAGTCCCCCAGGGGTGGCCACTGAAGCTTTCTTT.

This clone was observed once. V is TRBV5-1 and J is TRBJ2-7, with D unclear. This CDR3 spans 14 amino acids. Germline V gene sequence: CDR1 SGHRS, CDR2 YFSETQ. The ends were cut back, 0 bases at V and 2 bases at J, with 9 bases in the middle. DNA of the CDR3: TGCGCCAGCAGCTTGGTTGGCAGGCCCTACGAGCAGTACTTC. Protein product: CASSLVGRPYEQYF.

The CDR3 sequence is CASSVEDRVIDTQYF. CDR3 nucleotide sequence: TGTGCCAGCAGCGTAGAGGACAGGGTAATAGATACGCAGTATTTT. The chain couples TRBV9 to TRBJ2-3, with TRBD1 identical over 8 bases. V was pared by 0 bases and J by 5 bases, with 5 bases of the junction left unmatched. The germline V gene has CDR1 SGDLS and CDR2 YYNGEE. The CDR3 consists of 15 residues.

A few counts support this clone. This chain uses TRBV6-1 with TRBJ1-2, with TRBD1 matching 7 bases. This CDR3 contains 13 residues. Trimming at V came to 5 bases and at J to 2 bases, leaving 2 bases not matched to a gene. Germline CDR1 MNHNS, CDR2 SASEGT. Here the CDR3 reads CASSTGDNYGYTF. The CDR3 coding sequence is TGTGCCAGCAGTACAGGGGACAACTATGGCTACACCTTC.